This TCR beta chain appears in the sequencing data of a study of liver allograft versus peripheral blood T cells. Study context: Recipients' peripheral blood served as the comparator for T cell receptor repertoires in transplanted livers. Study-level points and caveats: Intragraft T cell receptor repertoires of liver allografts were reportedly distinct from those in peripheral blood.

In TCRdb, the reads were re-called with MiXCR into one record per CDR3 protein. Among approximately 9,800 distinct CDR3 sequences listed, around 26% were seen once. As regards this clonotype: Its matching antigen is unknown.

The V end lost 0 bases, the J end lost 0 bases, and 9 bases lay between the germline ends. Germline-derived CDR1 and CDR2 are SGHAT and FQDESV (reference sequence). This CDR3 is 15 amino acids long. The chain employs TRBV11-1 and TRBJ2-7; no clear D gene. The source of this sequence is a human patient who had a liver transplant. A subset of T cells may come from the graft donor. The CDR3 spells CASSLASTHSYEQYF. Here the CDR3 DNA reads TGTGCCAGCAGCTTAGCCTCCACGCACTCCTACGAGCAGTACTTC.